The rows below give T cell receptor beta chains drawn from one sample of a study of vaccination effects on CD4 cells after COVID-19. These receptors lack a known antigen. Generated by immunoSEQ multiplex PCR, the TCRdb table keeps only in-frame clones and is missing some. The data contain around 67,000 clones, approximately 82% of them singletons. Sequencing used CD4+ T cells from PBMCs cultured with HCoV-229E spike peptides, obtained after COVID-19 vaccination. Source of these receptors: a human donor who received a COVID-19 vaccine. The CDR3 runs from the conserved cysteine through the conserved F or W. A D gene is named only where the DNA matches it firmly. Rows give clone size only sometimes, using once, few, many, or a class for an expanded clone.

TRBJ1-4,NA,TRBV20-1,NA,CSASLRGEEKLFF,TGCAGTGCTAGTCTCAGGGGTGAGGAAAAACTGTTTTTT
TRBJ2-2,NA,TRBV5-1,NA,CAAKMTIGTGELFF,TGCGCCGCCAAAATGACGATTGGCACCGGGGAGCTGTTTTTT
TRBJ1-4,NA,TRBV6-5,NA,CASSYTRDPGGELFF,TGTGCCAGCAGTTATACCAGGGACCCCGGGGGGGAACTGTTTTTT
TRBJ1-3,TRBD1,TRBV11-2,NA,CASSSFWTGSGNTIYF,TGTGCCAGCAGCTCCTTCTGGACAGGGTCTGGAAACACCATATATTTT
TRBJ2-5,TRBD1,TRBV2,NA,CASSVRGQAETQYF,TGTGCCAGCAGTGTCAGGGGGCAGGCAGAGACCCAGTACTTC
TRBJ2-5,NA,TRBV6-1,NA,CASSEYLTGAQYF,TGTGCCAGCAGTGAATACCTCACGGGGGCCCAGTACTTC
TRBJ1-2,NA,TRBV2,few,CASSEPWTGYTF,TGTGCCAGCAGTGAACCGTGGACCGGCTACACCTTC
TRBJ2-3,NA,TRBV18,NA,CASSSAGSGYDTQYF,TGTGCCAGCTCATCCGCCGGGTCCGGGTACGATACGCAGTATTTT
TRBJ2-5,NA,TRBV4-3,NA,CASSQGTGKETQYF,TGCGCCAGCAGCCAAGGTACAGGGAAAGAGACCCAGTACTTC
TRBJ2-3,NA,TRBV9,NA,CASSPSPVWGTDTQYF,TGTGCCAGCAGCCCGAGCCCGGTGTGGGGCACAGATACGCAGTATTTT
TRBJ1-2,NA,TRBV6-5,NA,CASSYSLGSNYGYTF,TGTGCCAGCAGTTACAGTTTAGGCTCTAACTATGGCTACACCTTC
TRBJ1-4,NA,TRBV2,NA,CASRVRQSTNEKLFF,TGTGCCAGCAGGGTGAGACAGTCAACTAATGAAAAACTGTTTTTT
TRBJ1-4,NA,TRBV4-2,NA,CASSHAEGATNEKLFF,TGTGCCAGCAGCCACGCAGAGGGGGCAACTAATGAAAAACTGTTTTTT
TRBJ1-2,TRBD1,TRBV6-5,NA,CASSYDRGGNYGYTF,TGTGCCAGCAGTTACGACAGGGGGGGGAACTATGGCTACACCTTC
TRBJ1-5,TRBD1,TRBV10-1,few,CASSGTGDQPQHF,TGCGCCAGCAGTGGGACAGGGGATCAGCCCCAGCATTTT
TRBJ2-5,TRBD1,TRBV19,NA,CASSIAWDRGETQYF,TGTGCCAGTAGTATAGCGTGGGACAGGGGAGAGACCCAGTACTTC
TRBJ1-1,NA,TRBV7-8,NA,CASSLRVGENTEAFF,TGTGCCAGCAGCTTAAGGGTGGGGGAGAACACTGAAGCTTTCTTT
TRBJ2-1,NA,TRBV4-1,few,CASSPKRRGGVYNEQFF,TGCGCCAGCAGCCCCAAACGCAGAGGGGGGGTTTACAATGAGCAGTTCTTC
TRBJ2-6,NA,TRBV19,NA,CASSIPGSGANVLTF,TGTGCCAGTAGTATCCCGGGCTCTGGGGCCAACGTCCTGACTTTC
TRBJ2-1,TRBD2,TRBV13,NA,CASTSSGGASYNEQFF,TGTGCCAGCACCTCTAGCGGGGGGGCAAGTTACAATGAGCAGTTCTTC
TRBJ1-1,TRBD1,TRBV9,NA,CASSAGTGGYGAFF,TGTGCCAGCAGCGCCGGGACAGGGGGGTACGGAGCTTTCTTT
TRBJ1-2,TRBD1,TRBV29-1,NA,CSVLTGVYGYTF,TGCAGCGTCCTAACAGGGGTCTATGGCTACACCTTC
TRBJ2-3,NA,TRBV28,NA,CASSSSDRKITDTQYF,NA
TRBJ2-3,NA,TRBV3-1/TRBV3-2,NA,CASSQWDSGGPVTQYF,TGTGCCAGCAGCCAATGGGACAGCGGGGGCCCCGTTACGCAGTATTTT
TRBJ1-1,NA,TRBV2,NA,CARHQVGGRNTEAFF,TGTGCCAGACACCAGGTGGGGGGGCGAAATACTGAAGCTTTCTTT
TRBJ1-3,NA,TRBV5-6,NA,CASSLWSGSSNTIYF,TGTGCCAGCAGCTTGTGGTCAGGGTCTTCAAACACCATATATTTT
TRBJ1-3,NA,TRBV21-1,NA,CASSKLTGTISGNTIYF,TGTGCCAGCAGCAAATTGACAGGGACGATCTCTGGAAACACCATATATTTT
TRBJ2-2,NA,TRBV6-5,NA,CASSYERRRTGELFF,TGTGCCAGCAGTTATGAGAGACGACGGACCGGGGAGCTGTTTTTT
TRBJ2-5,TRBD1,TRBV7-8,NA,CASSLGVGQLDRTQYF,TGTGCCAGCAGCTTAGGGGTGGGACAGTTGGATCGTACCCAGTACTTC
TRBJ2-2,NA,TRBV7-8,NA,CASSLIYTGELFF,TGTGCCAGCAGCTTAATTTATACCGGGGAGCTGTTTTTT
TRBJ1-6,NA,TRBV5-1,NA,CASSSNNSPLHF,TGCGCCAGCAGCTCCAATAATTCACCCCTCCACTTT
TRBJ2-2,NA,TRBV3-1/TRBV3-2,few,CASSQAGTTNTGELFF,TGTGCCAGCAGCCAAGCGGGGACAACGAACACCGGGGAGCTGTTTTTT
TRBJ1-1,NA,TRBV5-1,NA,CASSRDRRATEAFF,TGCGCCAGCAGCAGAGACAGGAGGGCCACTGAAGCTTTCTTT
TRBJ1-6,TRBD1,TRBV27,NA,CASSTLGQGNSPLHF,TGTGCCAGCAGTACACTCGGACAGGGTAATTCACCCCTCCACTTT
TRBJ2-2,TRBD1,TRBV7-2,NA,CASSSPPGQGASGELFF,TGTGCCAGCAGTTCGCCGCCGGGACAGGGGGCGTCCGGGGAGCTGTTTTTT
TRBJ1-5,TRBD1,TRBV4-3,NA,CASSQTLFGQGVRQPQHF,TGCGCCAGCAGCCAAACTTTGTTTGGACAGGGTGTTCGACAGCCCCAGCATTTT
TRBJ2-1,NA,TRBV6-5,NA,CASSPLRNEQFF,TGTGCCAGCAGTCCGTTAAGAAATGAGCAGTTCTTC
TRBJ1-2,NA,TRBV28,NA,CASTTMGAYYGYTF,TGTGCCAGCACAACTATGGGGGCGTACTATGGCTACACCTTC
TRBJ2-1,NA,TRBV5-1,once,CASRPGSYNEQFF,TGCGCCAGCAGACCCGGATCGTACAATGAGCAGTTCTTC
TRBJ2-5,NA,TRBV27,NA,CASSFEGLRETQYF,TGTGCCAGCAGTTTTGAGGGGTTGCGGGAGACCCAGTACTTC
TRBJ2-5,NA,TRBV18,NA,CASSPQGTQTQYF,TGTGCCAGCTCACCACAGGGGACCCAGACCCAGTACTTC
TRBJ2-5,NA,TRBV2,NA,CASSDFSRAGETQYF,TGTGCCAGCAGTGACTTTAGCAGGGCAGGAGAGACCCAGTACTTC
TRBJ2-3,TRBD1,TRBV7-3,NA,CASSLTGTGGTDTQYF,TGTGCCAGCAGCTTAACGGGGACAGGGGGCACAGATACGCAGTATTTT
TRBJ1-4,NA,TRBV5-1,NA,CASSLVFFGSPNEKLFF,TGCGCCAGCAGCTTGGTTTTTTTTGGGAGTCCTAATGAAAAACTGTTTTTT
TRBJ1-2,NA,TRBV6-5,NA,CASSRGPNYGYTF,TGTGCCAGCAGCCGAGGACCGAACTATGGCTACACCTTC
TRBJ1-2,NA,TRBV18,few,CASSQSEGEPTYGYTF,TGTGCCAGCTCGCAATCAGAGGGGGAGCCCACCTATGGCTACACCTTC
TRBJ2-5,NA,TRBV25-1,NA,CASSPTGRTQYF,TGTGCCAGCAGTCCCACCGGAAGAACCCAGTACTTC
TRBJ2-6,NA,TRBV3-1/TRBV3-2,NA,CASSRMANVLTF,TGTGCCAGCAGCCGGATGGCCAACGTCCTGACTTTC
TRBJ1-1,NA,TRBV29-1,NA,CSGGTANEAFF,TGCAGCGGAGGGACCGCGAATGAAGCTTTCTTT
TRBJ1-1,NA,TRBV6-5,NA,CASSPDRSLNTEAFF,TGTGCCAGCAGTCCGGACCGCAGCCTAAACACTGAAGCTTTCTTT
TRBJ1-1,NA,TRBV18,few,CASSYKRDGNTEAFF,TGTGCCAGCTCGTACAAAAGGGACGGGAACACTGAAGCTTTCTTT
TRBJ2-1,NA,TRBV6-2/TRBV6-3,NA,CASSFRALVGLVGEQFF,TGTGCCAGCAGTTTCCGCGCACTAGTGGGTTTAGTCGGTGAGCAGTTCTTC
TRBJ1-1,TRBD1,TRBV19,NA,CASSFTLTGGTEAFF,TGTGCCAGTAGTTTTACTCTTACAGGGGGCACTGAAGCTTTCTTT
TRBJ1-1,NA,TRBV27,once,CASRSYWDSGSEAFF,TGTGCCAGCAGGAGCTACTGGGATTCGGGCTCTGAAGCTTTCTTT
TRBJ2-5,NA,TRBV2,NA,CASSPGAVTQYF,TGTGCCAGCAGTCCGGGGGCAGTGACCCAGTACTTC
TRBJ1-1,TRBD1,TRBV5-6,NA,CASSLGGQGNTEAFF,TGTGCCAGCAGCTTGGGGGGACAGGGTAACACTGAAGCTTTCTTT
TRBJ2-5,NA,TRBV9,NA,CASSVRGGGLGPQETQYF,TGTGCCAGCAGCGTCCGAGGGGGGGGGCTAGGGCCCCAAGAGACCCAGTACTTC